These 23 T cell receptor beta chains share one sample of origin, sequenced in a study of Ad26.COV2.S vaccination and SARS-CoV-2 variants. Measured with immunoSEQ multiplex PCR; TCRdb has only the in-frame clones, and not every one. Among hundreds of thousands of clones listed, roughly nine tenths were seen once. As for treatment: 19 received Ad26.COV2.S at low or high dose, single or two shots; 5 received placebo; per-sample allocation not given. Collection of samples fell on day 63 after the first vaccine or placebo injection. The material sequenced was peripheral blood, taken in a trial of Ad26.COV2.S vaccine versus placebo. These TCRs come from a person aged 18-65 years who received the Ad26.COV2.S COVID-19 vaccine or a placebo.

V and J are TRBV2 and TRBJ1-2; 8 nucleotides line up with TRBD1. Trimming cost V 6 bases and J 3 bases; bases outside gene matches: 12. The CDR3 has 16 amino acids. Germline V gives CDR1 SNHLY, CDR2 FYNNEI. CDR3 sequence reads: CASRAVPGQVDYGYTF. The CDR3 coding sequence is TGTGCCAGCAGAGCCGTGCCGGGACAGGTAGACTATGGCTACACCTTC.

This rearrangement joins TRBV4-3 to TRBJ1-2; 11 positions match TRBD1. The V segment lost 2 bases and the J segment 5 bases; nucleotides outside the gene matches: 4. The germline CDR1 and CDR2 sequences are LGHNA and YSLEER. CDR3 size: 15 residues. The CDR3 spells CASSQLGTGGYGYTF. Written as DNA, the CDR3 is TGCGCCAGCAGCCAATTGGGGACAGGGGGATATGGCTACACCTTC.

The chain recombines TRBV7-2 with TRBJ1-2; TRBD1 matches at 9 bases. CDR3 length: 15 residues. Germline values: CDR1 SGHTA, CDR2 FQGNSA. Losses at the gene ends were 5 bases for V and 4 bases for J; bases not matched to a gene: 8. The CDR3: CASSPTGGIGYGYTF. DNA of the CDR3: TGTGCCAGCAGCCCTACAGGGGGCATTGGCTATGGCTACACCTTC.

In regard to this clone: Other DNA sequences in this sample translate to the same CDR3. The rearrangement links TRBV12-3 or TRBV12-4 to TRBJ1-1; D is unclear. Trimming pared 5 bases from V and 1 base from J, leaving 8 bases between. The CDR3 has 13 amino acids. The CDR3 spells CASSLVPNTEAFF. Here the CDR3 DNA reads TGTGCCAGCAGTCTCGTTCCGAACACTGAAGCTTTCTTT.

The rearrangement uses TRBV30 and TRBJ1-4; 7 nucleotides agree with TRBD1. The trim removed 1 base at V and 4 bases at J, leaving 6 bases unmatched. The CDR3 runs 15 residues. Per germline, CDR1 GTSNPN and CDR2 SVGIG (reference sequence). DNA of the CDR3: TGTGCCTGGAGTGCATTGGGACAGTATAATGAAAAACTGTTTTTT. Translated: CAWSALGQYNEKLFF. Using reference TRBV30 and TRBJ1-4 for the parts outside the CDR3, the full variable domain is SQTIHQWPATLVQPVGSPLSLECTVEGTSNPNLYWYRQAAGRGLQLLFYSVGIGQISSEVPQNLSASRPQDRQFILSSKKLLLSDSGFYLCAWSALGQYNEKLFFGSGTQLSVL.

This CDR3 is CASSSKRPYSGANVLTF. The CDR3 nucleotides read TGTGCCAGCAGTTCCAAAAGGCCGTACTCTGGGGCCAACGTCCTGACTTTC. The chain couples TRBV28 to TRBJ2-6; D is ambiguous. Germline CDR1 is MDHEN and CDR2 is SYDVKM. CDR3 size: 17 residues. Trimming left V 4 bases short and J 0 bases short, with 13 bases between.

This chain connects TRBV7-8 to TRBJ2-5; D unclear. Germline CDR1 and CDR2: SGHVS and FQNEAQ. V lost 5 bases, J lost 5 bases, and 6 bases lay in between. This CDR3 has 11 amino acids. The CDR3 DNA is TGTGCCAGCAGCCCGTATGAGACCCAGTACTTC. Translation: CASSPYETQYF.

The chain links TRBV10-3 to TRBJ1-2; a possible D gene is TRBD1 (5 bases). V was trimmed by 1 base and J by 3 bases, leaving 12 bases between them. Per germline, CDR1 ENHRY and CDR2 SYGVKD. This CDR3 comprises 15 residues. The CDR3 protein is CAISEFRVQDYGYTF. CDR3 DNA sequence: TGTGCCATCAGTGAGTTCAGGGTCCAGGACTATGGCTACACCTTC.

The chain joins TRBV9 to TRBJ2-1; 8 bases line up with TRBD2. The CDR3 spans 14 residues. The germline gives CDR1 SGDLS, CDR2 YYNGEE. The V segment lost 5 bases and the J segment 3 bases; nucleotides outside the gene matches: 4. The CDR3 nucleotides are TGTGCCAGCAGTATAACTAGCGGCTACAATGAGCAGTTCTTC. Protein: CASSITSGYNEQFF.

The chain combines TRBV19 with TRBJ2-7; D not resolved. Trimming pared 7 bases from V and 0 bases from J, leaving 13 bases between. The V gene's germline CDR1 is LNHDA and CDR2 SQIVND (reference sequence). The CDR3 runs to 14 residues. CDR3: CASTPTLHSYEQYF. As DNA, the CDR3 is TGTGCCAGTACCCCGACTCTCCACTCCTACGAGCAGTACTTC.

The chain links TRBV10-3 to TRBJ2-1; D possibly matches TRBD1 or TRBD2 (5 bases each). CDR3 length: 13 amino acids. The V and J ends lost 6 bases and 9 bases respectively, with 15 bases between them. CDR1 is ENHRY and CDR2 is SYGVKD in the germline V gene. The CDR3 here is CAIRARGEIEQFF. CDR3 coding DNA: TGTGCCATCAGAGCGAGAGGGGAGATTGAGCAGTTCTTC.

The chain is built from TRBV18 and TRBJ2-2; a weak D match, TRBD2 (5 bases). Germline CDR1 is KGHSH and CDR2 is LQKENI. CDR3 size: 14 residues. V gave up 3 bases and J gave up 3 bases, with 8 bases separating them. This CDR3 is CASSPQEDTGELFF. The DNA for the CDR3 is TGTGCCAGCTCACCCCAGGAGGACACCGGGGAGCTGTTTTTT.

This clone was recorded once. V and J are TRBV11-2 and TRBJ2-7; the match to TRBD2 covers 7 bases. The CDR3 contains 18 residues. Trimming removed 5 bases from V and 0 bases from J; junction bases left unmatched: 16. The germline V gene has CDR1 SGHAT and CDR2 FQNNGV. The CDR3 DNA follows: TGTGCCAGCAGCCCCACTGGGAGAGGGCGGGGGAGCTCCTACGAGCAGTACTTC. It encodes CASSPTGRGRGSSYEQYF. The full variable domain, rest sourced from reference TRBV11-2 and TRBJ2-7, is EAGVAQSPRYKIIEKRQSVAFWCNPISGHATLYWYQQILGQGPKLLIQFQNNGVVDDSQLPKDRFSAERLKGVDSTLKIQPAKLEDSAVYLCASSPTGRGRGSSYEQYFGPGTRLTVT.

The gene calls are TRBV6-2 or TRBV6-3 and TRBJ1-6; 8 positions agree with TRBD1. The V gene end was trimmed by 6 bases and the J gene end by 9 bases; junction bases not matched to a gene: 13. The CDR3 sequence is 16 residues long. Per germline, CDR1 MNHEY and CDR2 SVGEGT. CDR3 residues: CASSTRRAGGGSPLHF. DNA for the CDR3: TGTGCCAGCAGCACCCGTCGAGCAGGGGGCGGTTCACCCCTCCACTTT.

The chain has TRBV19 and TRBJ1-2, with 7 bases matching TRBD1. CDR1 and CDR2 from the germline V gene are LNHDA and SQIVND (reference sequence). V trimming: 1 base; J trimming: 4 bases; junction bases outside the gene matches: 12. The CDR3 has 17 amino acids. The chain's CDR3 is CASSIVHPFYRGYGYTF. In DNA, the CDR3 is TGTGCCAGTAGTATAGTCCATCCCTTCTACAGGGGCTATGGCTACACCTTC.

This chain links TRBV7-9 with TRBJ2-1, with 12 bases matching TRBD2. Germline V gene data show CDR1 as SEHNR and CDR2 as FQNEAQ (reference sequence). The CDR3 is 17 amino acids. V lost 5 bases and J lost 5; bases outside the gene matches: 10. The CDR3 nucleotides are TGTGCCAGCAGCCTTCGACTAGCGGGAGACAGCGACAATGAGCAGTTCTTC. Its translation: CASSLRLAGDSDNEQFF.

The chain links TRBV6-2 or TRBV6-3 to TRBJ2-1, with D tentatively TRBD1 (6 bases). The length of the CDR3 is 14 residues. V was trimmed by 4 bases and J by 3 bases, leaving 10 bases between them. CDR1 is MNHEY and CDR2 is SVGEGT in the germline V gene. The CDR3 reads CASSSGTSYNEQFF. The CDR3 nucleotides read TGTGCCAGCAGTTCCGGGACAAGCTACAATGAGCAGTTCTTC.

The V and J genes are TRBV12-3 or TRBV12-4 and TRBJ1-5; TRBD1 matches at 7 bases. CDR3 length equals 12 residues. V lost 5 bases, J lost 11 bases, and 6 bases stayed unmatched. Here the CDR3 reads CASSIGTATQHF. The CDR3 region has the DNA TGTGCCAGCAGTATCGGGACAGCCACCCAGCATTTT.

V and J are TRBV5-6 and TRBJ1-2; perhaps TRBD1 as D (5 bases). The CDR3 length is 16 residues. The V and J ends lost 1 base and 5 bases respectively, with 18 bases between them. CDR1 and CDR2 from the germline V gene are SGHDT and YYEEEE. Here the CDR3 DNA reads TGTGCCAGCAGCTTGATCAGGGCCCAGAGTTATTATGGCTACACCTTC. Its translation is CASSLIRAQSYYGYTF.

The chain is built from TRBV10-1 and TRBJ1-1; 9 positions match TRBD1. CDR3 length: 15 amino acids. The germline CDR1 and CDR2 sequences are WNHNN and SYGVQD (reference sequence). With V trimmed by 9 bases and J by 0 bases, 8 bases remained unmatched. This chain's CDR3 is CASTSGTGLNTEAFF. The CDR3 DNA is TGCGCCAGTACATCCGGGACAGGGTTGAACACTGAAGCTTTCTTT.

The chain is built from TRBV7-9 and TRBJ1-1; no clear D. Trimming took 5 bases from V and 0 from J, leaving 16 bases between them. CDR1 and CDR2 from the germline V gene are SEHNR and FQNEAQ (reference sequence). This CDR3 comprises 16 residues. The CDR3 loop reads CASSPESAGMNTEAFF. CDR3 nucleotide sequence: TGTGCCAGCAGCCCGGAATCAGCGGGGATGAACACTGAAGCTTTCTTT.

Details on this clone: Other DNA sequences in this sample translate to the same CDR3. The chain employs TRBV7-2 and TRBJ1-6; weak D call: TRBD1 (5 bases). This CDR3 region has 13 residues. Germline CDR1 reads SGHTA; CDR2 reads FQGNSA. V was pared by 2 bases and J by 10 bases, with 9 bases between. CDR3 amino acids: CASSLRRGSPLHF. CDR3 nucleotide sequence: TGTGCCAGCAGCTTACGGAGGGGCTCACCCCTCCACTTT.

Note on this clone: The sample has other DNA sequences that encode this CDR3 too. The chain links TRBV19 to TRBJ1-1, with 9 bases that match TRBD1. V was clipped by 4 bases and J by 2 bases; unmatched bases: 2. The germline CDR1 and CDR2 sequences are LNHDA and SQIVND (reference sequence). The CDR3 has 14 amino acids. This CDR3 reads CASSTGQGNTEAFF. DNA for the CDR3: TGTGCCAGTAGTACGGGACAGGGCAACACTGAAGCTTTCTTT.